These 2 T cell receptor beta chains came from one sample sequenced in a study of T cell responses to AZD1222 COVID-19 vaccine. The protocol was immunoSEQ multiplex PCR, while the TCRdb copy is restricted to in-frame clones and leaves out a portion. The table includes about 120,000 clones, roughly 90% detected once. The sample was peripheral blood, taken on day 0 of AZD1222 vaccination. All receptors come from an adult in good health.

This rearrangement joins TRBV6-5 to TRBJ1-4, with 9 bases matching TRBD1. The CDR3 spans 14 residues. The V segment lost 11 bases and the J segment 0 bases; nucleotides outside the gene matches: 4. CDR1 and CDR2 from the germline V gene are MNHEY and SVGAGI. CDR3 sequence reads: CAGGTGTTNEKLFF. CDR3 sequence (DNA): TGTGCCGGAGGGACAGGGACAACTAATGAAAAACTGTTTTTT.

The chain is built from TRBV12-3 or TRBV12-4 and TRBJ1-4; D gene ambiguous. The CDR3 covers 13 residues. Trimming took 3 bases from V and 7 from J, leaving 9 bases between them. CDR3 amino acids: CASSFGGGEKLFF. For the CDR3, the DNA is TGTGCCAGCAGTTTTGGAGGAGGTGAAAAACTGTTTTTT.